The 3 T cell receptor beta chains below all came from one sample that was sequenced in a study of CD8 T cells in ankylosing spondylitis. TCRdb itself ran the 5' RACE reads through MiXCR, one entry per CDR3 protein. Of about 25,000 distinct CDR3 sequences listed, under 3% are singletons. Sequencing used blood, either unsorted or a sorted T cell fraction (not recorded which). Receptors were obtained from a female donor with ankylosing spondylitis or in good health (not recorded which).

This clonotype showed up many times. The chain is built from TRBV9 and TRBJ2-3; possibly TRBD2 for D (6 bases). Trimming cost V 3 bases and J 2 bases, with 16 bases left between them. The CDR3 has 16 amino acids. The germline gives CDR1 SGDLS, CDR2 YYNGEE. In DNA, the CDR3 is TGTGCCAGCAGCGCGGGACTTACACTCGACACAGATACGCAGTATTTT. It codes for CASSAGLTLDTDTQYF.

This clonotype was detected ten times or more. J is TRBJ1-4 and V is TRBV9, with D perhaps TRBD1 (6 bases). Germline V CDR1 and CDR2: SGDLS, YYNGEE. The CDR3 contains 17 residues. Deletions cut 0 bases from V and 5 bases from J, with 17 bases between. The CDR3 coding sequence is TGTGCCAGCAGCGTAGGCCCCTCGCCGGGACACAATGAAAAACTGTTTTTT. It yields the protein CASSVGPSPGHNEKLFF.

This clonotype has a count of ten or more. The gene calls are TRBV9 and TRBJ2-7; D unclear. Germline CDR1 is SGDLS and CDR2 is YYNGEE. CDR3 length: 12 residues. Trimming took off 7 bases at V and 1 base at J, with 9 bases between the two ends. CDR3 nucleotides: TGTGCCAGCGGAACGGATTCCTACGAGCAGTACTTC. It specifies CASGTDSYEQYF.